This T cell receptor beta chain was identified in a study of blood T cell repertoires in COVID-19. For the study at large: The study drew acute and convalescent COVID-19 samples from the United States, Italy and Spain. Nucleic acid was either cDNA or gDNA, and it came from T cells, B-cell-depleted T cells, or PBMCs.

In the source study's methods: Amplification of reference gene primers provided the estimated nucleated cell counts. Some clones are missing from TCRdb's copy, which holds only in-frame ones; the method was immunoSEQ multiplex PCR. V and J calls and clone size are given by that table; D and trimming were obtained from the DNA. The data hold 40,000 or so clones, with nearly 90% observed a single time. Source material: peripheral blood. The receptor was isolated from a man aged 55 to 70 with active or convalescent COVID-19.

In nucleotides, the CDR3 is TGTGCCAGTAGTTCGGGATTGGGGACAGGTCTATACATAAGCAATCAGCCCCAGCATTTT. It encodes CASSSGLGTGLYISNQPQHF. This chain links TRBV19 with TRBJ1-5; 8 bases map to TRBD1. Germline loops: CDR1 LNHDA, CDR2 SQIVND (reference sequence). Losses at the gene ends were 5 bases for V and 1 base for J; bases not matched to a gene: 19. The length of the CDR3 is 20 residues.